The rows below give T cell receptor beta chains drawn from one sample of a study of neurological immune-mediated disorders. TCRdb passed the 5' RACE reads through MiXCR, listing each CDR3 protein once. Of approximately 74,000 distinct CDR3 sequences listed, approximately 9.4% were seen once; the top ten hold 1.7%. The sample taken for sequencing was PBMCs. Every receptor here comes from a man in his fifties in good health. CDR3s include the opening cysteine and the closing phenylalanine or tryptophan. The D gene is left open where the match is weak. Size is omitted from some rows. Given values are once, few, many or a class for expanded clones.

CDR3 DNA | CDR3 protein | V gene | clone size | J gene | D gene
TGTGCCAGCAGTCGGGGACAGGGGATAGGGACTGAAGCTTTCTTT | CASSRGQGIGTEAFF | TRBV12-3/TRBV12-4 | many | TRBJ1-1 | TRBD1
TGTGCCAGCAGCTCTACCGGGACACCCACACTCGCAGATACGCAGTATTTT | CASSSTGTPTLADTQYF | TRBV21-1 | many | TRBJ2-3 | -
TGCGCCAGCAGCTTCCGGGACAGGCGGACCGGGGAGCTGTTTTTT | CASSFRDRRTGELFF | TRBV5-1 | many | TRBJ2-2 | TRBD1
TGTGCCAGTAGTATTCAGGCTACGAACACCGGGGAGCTGTTTTTT | CASSIQATNTGELFF | TRBV19 | many | TRBJ2-2 | -
TGTGCCAGCAGCTTATTCAATCCGGGTCTCCAGTCGGGGGGCTACACCTTC | CASSLFNPGLQSGGYTF | TRBV7-2 | few | TRBJ1-2 | -
TGTACCAGAAGCCGAGGACAGGGTGAATCGTACAATGAGCAGTTCTTC | CTRSRGQGESYNEQFF | TRBV4-2 | - | TRBJ2-1 | TRBD1
TGTGCCAGCAGTGAAGCAGGGGCGGCGGAGACCCAGTACTTC | CASSEAGAAETQYF | TRBV6-1 | many | TRBJ2-5 | -
TGTGCCAGCAGCTTAGGATCACCAGGGGTAGCTTTCTTT | CASSLGSPGVAFF | TRBV7-9 | - | TRBJ1-1 | -
TGTGCCAGCAGCTTAGGGGGGACAGCTTACAATGAGCAGTTCTTC | CASSLGGTAYNEQFF | TRBV7-2 | many | TRBJ2-1 | TRBD1
TGTGCCAGCAGTGCGGACAGGGACGGCTACACCTTC | CASSADRDGYTF | TRBV12-3/TRBV12-4 | many | TRBJ1-2 | TRBD1
TGCGCCAGCATGCCAGGTCAAATCGGCACCGGGGAGCTGTTTTTT | CASMPGQIGTGELFF | TRBV5-1 | many | TRBJ2-2 | -
TGCGCCAGCAGCTTGGGTCCGCTCGGTCGTTCCACAGATACGCAGTATTTT | CASSLGPLGRSTDTQYF | TRBV5-1 | many | TRBJ2-3 | -
TGTGCCAGCAGCTTCTTAGGGGACAGCTTTACCTACGAGCAGTACTTC | CASSFLGDSFTYEQYF | TRBV5-5 | many | TRBJ2-7 | TRBD1
TGCAGTGCTAGACCGACTAGCGGGGGCCTCTCCTACGAGCAGTACTTC | CSARPTSGGLSYEQYF | TRBV20-1 | many | TRBJ2-7 | TRBD2
TGTGCCAGCAGTGACCGACAGGGTACGCAGTATTTT | CASSDRQGTQYF | TRBV27 | few | TRBJ2-3 | TRBD1
TGTGCCAGCAGCTTTTCGAGAGGCCCCTACAATGAGCAGTTCTTC | CASSFSRGPYNEQFF | TRBV7-2 | - | TRBJ2-1 | -
TGTGCCAGTAGTCTGGAAGGTCTTGGCACTGAAGCTTTCTTT | CASSLEGLGTEAFF | TRBV19 | - | TRBJ1-1 | -
TGCGCCAGCAGCCAGAGGACAGGGGAAAGTAATGAAAAACTGTTTTTT | CASSQRTGESNEKLFF | TRBV5-1 | many | TRBJ1-4 | TRBD1
TGCGCCAGCAGCCAAGGGACTAGCGGGATCTACAATGAGCAGTTCTTC | CASSQGTSGIYNEQFF | TRBV4-3 | many | TRBJ2-1 | TRBD2
TGCAGTGCTTCTTATCCCCCACTAGCGGGGAACCTATACAATGAGCAGTTCTTC | CSASYPPLAGNLYNEQFF | TRBV20-1 | few | TRBJ2-1 | TRBD2
TGTGCCAGCAGCTTAAAGGGTGGCGAAGGCTCCTCTGGAAACACCATATATTTT | CASSLKGGEGSSGNTIYF | TRBV7-6 | - | TRBJ1-3 | -
TGTGCCAGCAGTTCACCCGACGGGTTCTACGAGCAGTACTTC | CASSSPDGFYEQYF | TRBV28 | many | TRBJ2-7 | -
TGCAGTGCTAGAGACCCTAGCGGGGGGCCCTCATCAGGGCAGTTCTTC | CSARDPSGGPSSGQFF | TRBV20-1 | many | TRBJ2-1 | TRBD2
TGTGCCAGCAGCTCCCGACTAGCGCCCTACAATGAGCAGTTCTTC | CASSSRLAPYNEQFF | TRBV9 | many | TRBJ2-1 | TRBD2
TGTGCCAGCAGGCAGGGACAGAGCTATGGCTACACCTTC | CASRQGQSYGYTF | TRBV7-9 | - | TRBJ1-2 | TRBD1
TGCAGTGCCAGAGGCCGGGACTATCGCTCTGGGGCCAACGTCCTGACTTTC | CSARGRDYRSGANVLTF | TRBV20-1 | many | TRBJ2-6 | TRBD2
TGTGCCAGCAGCCCATCGGCGACTGTGGAACTTAATTCACCCCTCCACTTT | CASSPSATVELNSPLHF | TRBV5-5 | many | TRBJ1-6 | -
TGCAGTGCTATTCGCGGGGATCAGCCCCAGCATTTT | CSAIRGDQPQHF | TRBV20-1 | few | TRBJ1-5 | -
TGTGCCATCAGGGACAGCGGGGGGGCCCTGAATGAGCAGTTCTTC | CAIRDSGGALNEQFF | TRBV10-3 | - | TRBJ2-1 | TRBD2
TGTGCCAGCAGGGGACTCCCTGGGAATCAGCCCCAGCATTTT | CASRGLPGNQPQHF | TRBV6-6 | few | TRBJ1-5 | -
TGTGCCAGCAGCTTTTTAGACAGCCCTAATGAAAAACTGTTTTTT | CASSFLDSPNEKLFF | TRBV7-2 | many | TRBJ1-4 | -
TGCGCCAGCAGCACCGGGACTAGCGGGGCCGTCCCGACCCAGTACTTC | CASSTGTSGAVPTQYF | TRBV5-1 | many | TRBJ2-5 | TRBD2
TGTGCCAGCAGCTTAATAGGCACTGAAGCTTTCTTT | CASSLIGTEAFF | TRBV11-2 | many | TRBJ1-1 | -
TGTGCCAGCAGTACCCCTACAAGGAACACTGAAGCTTTCTTT | CASSTPTRNTEAFF | TRBV6-6 | many | TRBJ1-1 | -
TGTGCCACCAGTGAGGACCGCGCCATTGGATCCTACAATGAGCAGTTCTTC | CATSEDRAIGSYNEQFF | TRBV24-1 | many | TRBJ2-1 | -
TGTGCCAGCAGCGTAAGCCCGGGGGGGAACTACGAGCAGTACTTC | CASSVSPGGNYEQYF | TRBV7-2 | many | TRBJ2-7 | TRBD2
TGTGCCACCAGCAGATCGGGACAGGGGAGTTTTGGGGCCAACGTCCTGACTTTC | CATSRSGQGSFGANVLTF | TRBV15 | many | TRBJ2-6 | TRBD1
TGCAGTGTACCTCCTGTGACAGGGAACTATGGCTACACCTTC | CSVPPVTGNYGYTF | TRBV20-1 | - | TRBJ1-2 | TRBD1
TGTGCCTCCTCTGGGAGGGTATCCTACAATGAGCAGTTCTTC | CASSGRVSYNEQFF | TRBV7-2 | - | TRBJ2-1 | TRBD2
TGTGCCAGCAGTTTAACGGGTACTAAGGACAGGGGATTTTCCTACGAGCAGTACTTC | CASSLTGTKDRGFSYEQYF | TRBV27 | many | TRBJ2-7 | TRBD1
TGTGCCAGCAGCCTCGGACTAGTGGGGCCCTACGAGCAGTACTTC | CASSLGLVGPYEQYF | TRBV6-2/TRBV6-3 | - | TRBJ2-7 | TRBD2
TGTGCCAGCAGCCCCGCGTGGGCGGGGGCCCAGTCCGGGGAGCTGTTTTTT | CASSPAWAGAQSGELFF | TRBV4-2 | many | TRBJ2-2 | -
TGTGCCAGCAGCTTAGCGAGACAGGGTGGAGATGGCTACACCTTC | CASSLARQGGDGYTF | TRBV7-9 | few | TRBJ1-2 | TRBD1
TGTGCCATCAGTGCGGGGACACAAGAGACCCAGTACTTC | CAISAGTQETQYF | TRBV10-3 | many | TRBJ2-5 | -